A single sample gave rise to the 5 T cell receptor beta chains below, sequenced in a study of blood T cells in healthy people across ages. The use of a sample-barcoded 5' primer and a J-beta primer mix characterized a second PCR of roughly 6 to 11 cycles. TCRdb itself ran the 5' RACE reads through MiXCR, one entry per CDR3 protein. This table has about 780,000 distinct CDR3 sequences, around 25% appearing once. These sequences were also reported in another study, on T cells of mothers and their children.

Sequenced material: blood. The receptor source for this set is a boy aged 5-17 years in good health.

The CDR3 DNA sequence: TGCGCCAGCAGCTTGAATGGGGACTATGGCTACACCTTC. It yields the protein CASSLNGDYGYTF. V gene TRBV5-1 combines with J gene TRBJ1-2; D ambiguous. CDR1 and CDR2 from the germline V gene are SGHRS and YFSETQ. Trimming stripped 1 base from V and 3 bases from J, with 7 bases between. The CDR3 loop spans 13 amino acids.

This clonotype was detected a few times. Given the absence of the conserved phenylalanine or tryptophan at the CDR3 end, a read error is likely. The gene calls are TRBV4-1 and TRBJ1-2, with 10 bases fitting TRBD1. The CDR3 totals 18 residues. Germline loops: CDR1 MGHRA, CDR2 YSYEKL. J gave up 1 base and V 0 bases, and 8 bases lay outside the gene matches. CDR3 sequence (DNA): TGCGCCAGCAGCCAAGATTGGGGGACAGGGGTTTTTAACTATGGCTACACCCTC. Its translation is CASSQDWGTGVFNYGYTL.

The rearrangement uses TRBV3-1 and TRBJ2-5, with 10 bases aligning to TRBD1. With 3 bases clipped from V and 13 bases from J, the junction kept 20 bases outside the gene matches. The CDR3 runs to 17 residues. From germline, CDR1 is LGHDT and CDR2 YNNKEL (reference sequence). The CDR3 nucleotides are TGTGCCAGCAGCCAGATGCACCCGGGACAGGGGTTCCACGAGCCGTACTTC. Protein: CASSQMHPGQGFHEPYF.

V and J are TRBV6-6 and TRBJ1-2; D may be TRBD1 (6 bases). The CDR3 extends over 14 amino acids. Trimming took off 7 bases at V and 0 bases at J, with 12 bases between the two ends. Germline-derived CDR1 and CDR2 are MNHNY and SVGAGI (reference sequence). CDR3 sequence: CASTLQGSNYGYTF. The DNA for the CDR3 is TGTGCCAGCACCCTACAGGGTTCTAACTATGGCTACACCTTC.

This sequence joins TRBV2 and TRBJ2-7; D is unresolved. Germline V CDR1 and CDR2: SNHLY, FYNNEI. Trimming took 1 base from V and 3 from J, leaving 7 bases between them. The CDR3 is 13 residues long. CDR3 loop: CASSEDPYYEQYF. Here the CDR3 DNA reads TGTGCCAGCAGTGAAGACCCTTACTACGAGCAGTACTTC.